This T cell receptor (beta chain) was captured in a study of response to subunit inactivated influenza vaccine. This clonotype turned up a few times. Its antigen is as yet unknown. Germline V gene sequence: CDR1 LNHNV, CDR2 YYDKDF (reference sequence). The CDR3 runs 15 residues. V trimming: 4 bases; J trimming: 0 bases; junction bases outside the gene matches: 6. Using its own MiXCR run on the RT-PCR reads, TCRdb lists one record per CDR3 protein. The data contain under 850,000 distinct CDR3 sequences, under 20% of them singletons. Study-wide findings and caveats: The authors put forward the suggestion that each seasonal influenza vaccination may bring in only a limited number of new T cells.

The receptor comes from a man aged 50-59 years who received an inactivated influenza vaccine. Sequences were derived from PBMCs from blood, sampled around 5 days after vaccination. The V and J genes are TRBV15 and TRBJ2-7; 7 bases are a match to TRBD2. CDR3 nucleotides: TGTGCCACCAGCATCGGTGGGGGGGTCTCCTACGAGCAGTACTTC. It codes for CATSIGGGVSYEQYF.